A single T cell receptor (beta chain) is shown here with its context. Its antigen is as yet unknown. This entry comes from a study of T cell responses to AZD1222 COVID-19 vaccine. Study-level findings and limits: A mostly white British donor set with more females was recruited, and clonal diversity was possibly underestimated. The number of AZD1222 recipients seropositive at baseline was only five to seven. Increases in Spike-specific TCR breadth and depth were seen after two AZD1222 doses.

CDR1 is SQVTM, CDR2 ANQGSEA, per germline. The length of the CDR3 is 11 residues. Trimming shortened V by 6 bases and J by 1 base, and 7 bases separated the two germline ends. The repertoire was sequenced with immunoSEQ multiplex PCR; TCRdb's copy has only in-frame clones and lacks some. The sample yields about 120,000 clones, 94% seen once. The specimen comprised peripheral blood, sampled 28 days after the second AZD1222 dose. The V call is TRBV29-1, the J call TRBJ2-7; unclear D gene. The source of this sequence is an adult who received the AZD1222 COVID-19 vaccine. Written as DNA, the CDR3 is TGCAGCGTAGCAGAGTCCTACGAGCAGTACTTC. Encoded protein: CSVAESYEQYF.